The clone carrying this T cell receptor beta chain was seen a handful of times. This record comes from a study of T-cell memory formation after mild COVID-19. TCRdb re-called the 5' RACE reads through MiXCR, storing one row per CDR3 protein. This sample yields 450,000 or so distinct CDR3 sequences, of which around a quarter are seen a single time; around 12% belongs to the top ten. With 4 bases clipped from V and 2 bases from J, the junction kept 6 bases outside the gene matches. This CDR3 has 14 residues. In germline, CDR1 is SGHRS, CDR2 YFSETQ. The sample consisted of PBMCs or a T cell subset sorted from them (not recorded which). The clonotype comes from an adult woman who had mild COVID-19 (a few samples of this study predate the infection). Cell type and time point are not known. This rearrangement joins TRBV5-1 to TRBJ2-7, with 7 bases fitting TRBD2. The CDR3 reads CASSPTSLAYEQYF. For the CDR3, the DNA is TGCGCCAGCAGCCCGACTAGCTTGGCCTACGAGCAGTACTTC.